Below are 18 T cell receptor beta chains sequenced from a single sample in a study of T cell repertoires in cytomegalovirus infection. TCRdb reprocessed the reads via MiXCR and lists one record per CDR3 protein. The repertoire includes 50,000 to 55,000 distinct CDR3 sequences, roughly 20% of them detected once, and about 26% sits in the top ten. These receptors have no known antigen. Sequenced here: CD8+ T cells from cultured PBMCs, sampled from culture after CMV antigen stimulation. The receptors were gathered from a human donor in good health (CMV status not recorded). Some clones in this sample may be carry-over from other donors' samples.

V usage is TRBV2 and J usage is TRBJ2-7, with a tentative D call TRBD2 (6 bases). V was pared by 10 bases and J by 0 bases, with 16 bases between. The germline CDR1 and CDR2 sequences are SNHLY and FYNNEI. CDR3 length equals 14 residues. CDR3 residues: CATQLGGISYEQYF. The CDR3 DNA is TGTGCCACCCAGTTGGGCGGGATCTCCTACGAGCAGTACTTC.

This clonotype was seen a handful of times. This sequence joins TRBV6-5 and TRBJ1-4; D possibly corresponds to TRBD1 (5 bases). CDR1 is MNHEY and CDR2 is SVGAGI in the germline V gene. V lost 0 bases to trimming and J lost 1 base, with 6 bases between them. This CDR3 spans 15 amino acids. The CDR3 is CASSYSGGTNEKLFF. CDR3 DNA sequence: TGTGCCAGCAGTTACTCGGGGGGAACTAATGAAAAACTGTTTTTT.

As for this clonotype: As the CDR3 is not closed by the conserved phenylalanine or tryptophan, this likely results from a read error. This chain connects TRBV29-1 to TRBJ2-7, with 9 bases lining up with TRBD2. The CDR3 is 14 residues long. Germline V gene lookup returns CDR1 SQVTM and CDR2 ANQGSEA. Germline trimming cut 7 bases from V and 3 bases from J; bases unmatched to any gene: 10. The DNA for the CDR3 is TGCAGCGCAAGAACGGGACTAGCAATCTACGAGCAGTACATC. Its protein is CSARTGLAIYEQYI.

This clonotype was observed a few times. The CDR3 DNA follows: TGCGCCAGCAGCCAAGATAAGCGGGGGGGCGCATACAATGAGCAGTTCTTC. It codes for CASSQDKRGGAYNEQFF. The V and J genes are TRBV4-1 and TRBJ2-1, with TRBD2 matching over 10 bases. The trim removed 0 bases at V and 4 bases at J, leaving 6 bases unmatched. CDR3 length equals 17 residues. CDR1 is MGHRA, CDR2 YSYEKL, per germline.

The CDR3 DNA follows: TGCGCCAGCAGCCTTATCGCGCTAGCGGGGGGCAATGAGCAGTTCTTC. Protein: CASSLIALAGGNEQFF. The V gene is TRBV4-1, the J gene TRBJ2-1; 11 bases agree with TRBD2. V trimming: 4 bases; J trimming: 6 bases; junction bases outside the gene matches: 8. The CDR3 runs to 16 residues. Per germline, CDR1 MGHRA and CDR2 YSYEKL.

The chain couples TRBV11-1 to TRBJ2-2; D gene ambiguous. The germline V gene encodes CDR1 SGHAT and CDR2 FQDESV (reference sequence). The CDR3 has 12 amino acids. Trimming took off 5 bases at V and 8 bases at J, with 9 bases between the two ends. Here the CDR3 reads CASSHPAGELFF. As DNA, the CDR3 is TGTGCCAGCAGCCATCCTGCGGGGGAGCTGTTTTTT.

The chain is built from TRBV9 and TRBJ2-4, with no clear D. Germline-derived CDR1 and CDR2 are SGDLS and YYNGEE. There are 15 residues in the CDR3. The V end lost 0 bases, the J end lost 2 bases, and 9 bases lay between the germline ends. DNA for the CDR3: TGTGCCAGCAGCGTAGAGGTCAGCCCCAAAAACATTCAGTACTTC. Residues: CASSVEVSPKNIQYF. The entire variable domain, with the rest obtained from reference TRBV9 and TRBJ2-4, is as follows: DSGVTQTPKHLITATGQRVTLRCSPRSGDLSVYWYQQSLDQGLQFLIQYYNGEERAKGNILERFSAQQFPDLHSELNLSSLELGDSALYFCASSVEVSPKNIQYFGAGTRLSVL.

V usage is TRBV7-7 and J usage is TRBJ2-1; TRBD2 agrees at 8 bases. This CDR3 has 15 amino acids. V lost 4 bases to trimming and J lost 4 bases; unmatched junction nucleotides: 6. Germline V lookup: CDR1 SSHAT, CDR2 FNYEAQ (reference sequence). This chain's CDR3 is CASSSGLALYNEQFF. The CDR3 DNA reads as TGTGCCAGCAGCTCCGGACTAGCTTTGTACAATGAGCAGTTCTTC. The full variable domain, with the rest looked up from reference TRBV7-7 and TRBJ2-1, is GAGVSQSPRYKVTKRGQDVTLRCDPISSHATLYWYQQALGQGPEFLTYFNYEAQPDKSGLPSDRFSAERPEGSISTLTIQRTEQRDSAMYRCASSSGLALYNEQFFGPGTRLTVL.

This clonotype was detected a few times. In DNA, the CDR3 is TGTGCCAGCAGCGGGGGGGTCGCCACTAACTATGGCTACACCTTC. Translation gives CASSGGVATNYGYTF. The J gene is TRBJ1-2, the V gene TRBV7-9, with a tentative D call TRBD1 (5 bases). The length of the CDR3 is 15 residues. Per germline, CDR1 SEHNR and CDR2 FQNEAQ (reference sequence). Trimming pared 5 bases from V and 0 bases from J, leaving 13 bases between.

This sequence joins TRBV6-2 or TRBV6-3 and TRBJ2-1; TRBD1 matches 10 bases. This CDR3 region has 16 residues. Germline values: CDR1 MNHEY, CDR2 SVGEGT. V shed 0 bases, J shed 7 bases, and the junction held 6 bases outside the gene matches. The CDR3 region is CASSYSGTGVQNEQFF. The CDR3, as DNA: TGTGCCAGCAGTTACTCAGGGACAGGGGTACAGAATGAGCAGTTCTTC.

The table lists this clonotype with a few counts. The chain is built from TRBV7-2 and TRBJ1-5, with 7 positions matching TRBD1. In germline, CDR1 is SGHTA, CDR2 FQGNSA. Losses at the gene ends were 1 base for V and 6 bases for J; bases not matched to a gene: 6. The CDR3 loop spans 15 amino acids. Here the CDR3 reads CASSLGQGVGQPQHF. The CDR3 DNA follows: TGTGCCAGCAGCTTAGGGCAGGGGGTGGGTCAGCCCCAGCATTTT.

As DNA, the CDR3 is TGTGCCAGTAGTCTTGGGGCGTGGGACTTATATAGCAATCAGCCCCAGCATTTT. The encoded protein is CASSLGAWDLYSNQPQHF. The gene calls are TRBV19 and TRBJ1-5; possibly TRBD1 for D (5 bases). The germline V gene has CDR1 LNHDA and CDR2 SQIVND (reference sequence). CDR3 length: 18 amino acids. Trimming removed 5 bases from V and 0 bases from J, with 20 bases in between.

This sequence joins TRBV2 and TRBJ2-1, with D unresolved. This CDR3 region has 17 residues. V was cut by 6 bases and J by 0 bases, with 18 bases left in between. CDR1 is SNHLY, CDR2 FYNNEI, per germline. This CDR3 reads CASSPLFSASSYNEQFF. The CDR3 DNA sequence: TGTGCCAGCAGCCCCCTATTCAGCGCAAGCTCCTACAATGAGCAGTTCTTC.

In this sample, this clonotype turned up a few times. The rearrangement joins TRBV27 to TRBJ1-6; TRBD1 matches 8 bases. The CDR3 has 16 amino acids. Germline V gene sequence: CDR1 MNHEY, CDR2 SMNVEV (reference sequence). V lost 3 bases, J lost 6 bases, and 7 bases stayed unmatched. This CDR3 reads CASSFPRTGPNSPLHF. DNA of the CDR3: TGTGCCAGCAGTTTCCCTCGGACAGGGCCTAATTCACCCCTCCACTTT.

In its sample, this clonotype was seen a few times. As DNA, the CDR3 is TGTGCCAGCAGCTTAGCTAGGAGAAGCGCGGACACTGAAGCTTTCTTT. The encoded protein is CASSLARRSADTEAFF. V is TRBV7-9 and J is TRBJ1-1; D is unclear. Trimming took 0 bases from V and 3 from J, leaving 14 bases between them. There are 16 residues in the CDR3. Germline-derived CDR1 and CDR2 are SEHNR and FQNEAQ (reference sequence).

The chain has TRBV9 and TRBJ2-1; TRBD2 matches 10 bases. The germline gives CDR1 SGDLS, CDR2 YYNGEE. J was trimmed by 8 bases and V by 0 bases; bases with no gene match: 2. There are 14 residues in the CDR3. The CDR3 here is CASSVEGTSDEQFF. The CDR3, as DNA: TGTGCCAGCAGCGTAGAAGGGACTAGCGATGAGCAGTTCTTC. Variable domain in full (rest from reference TRBV9 and TRBJ2-1): DSGVTQTPKHLITATGQRVTLRCSPRSGDLSVYWYQQSLDQGLQFLIQYYNGEERAKGNILERFSAQQFPDLHSELNLSSLELGDSALYFCASSVEGTSDEQFFGPGTRLTVL.

As regards this clonotype: One end of the junction fails to match germline, which may point to a read error. The rearrangement joins TRBV15 to TRBJ2-7; D is tentatively TRBD1 or TRBD2 (6 bases each). The CDR3 consists of 14 residues. Germline V lookup: CDR1 LNHNV, CDR2 YYDKDF (reference sequence). The chain's CDR3 is CATSEGGGPYEEYF. The CDR3 bases are TGTGCCACCAGCGAAGGAGGGGGACCCTACGAGGAGTACTTC.

This clonotype was counted a few times. CDR3 protein: CASSFSGGSYNEQFF. The CDR3 DNA reads as TGTGCCAGCAGCTTCTCGGGAGGGTCCTACAATGAGCAGTTCTTC. The chain combines TRBV7-9 with TRBJ2-1; the match to TRBD2 covers 8 bases. After removal of 3 bases from V and 1 base from J, the junction contained 2 bases not matched to a gene. The CDR3 loop spans 15 amino acids. Germline assignment: CDR1 SEHNR and CDR2 FQNEAQ (reference sequence).